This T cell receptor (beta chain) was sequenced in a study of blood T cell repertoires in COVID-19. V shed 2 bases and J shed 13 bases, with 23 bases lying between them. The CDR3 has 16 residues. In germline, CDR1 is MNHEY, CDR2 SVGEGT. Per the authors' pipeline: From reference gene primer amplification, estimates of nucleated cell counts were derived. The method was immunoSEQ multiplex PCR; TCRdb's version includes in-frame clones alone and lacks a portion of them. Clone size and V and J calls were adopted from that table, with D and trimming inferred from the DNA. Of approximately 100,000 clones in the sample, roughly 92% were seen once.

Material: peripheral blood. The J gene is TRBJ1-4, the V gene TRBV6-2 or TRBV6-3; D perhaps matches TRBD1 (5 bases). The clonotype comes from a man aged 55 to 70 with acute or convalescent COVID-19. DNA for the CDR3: TGTGCCAGCAGTTACGGGGCAGGGAGGAGGCTCGGGGGACTGTTTTTT. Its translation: CASSYGAGRRLGGLFF.